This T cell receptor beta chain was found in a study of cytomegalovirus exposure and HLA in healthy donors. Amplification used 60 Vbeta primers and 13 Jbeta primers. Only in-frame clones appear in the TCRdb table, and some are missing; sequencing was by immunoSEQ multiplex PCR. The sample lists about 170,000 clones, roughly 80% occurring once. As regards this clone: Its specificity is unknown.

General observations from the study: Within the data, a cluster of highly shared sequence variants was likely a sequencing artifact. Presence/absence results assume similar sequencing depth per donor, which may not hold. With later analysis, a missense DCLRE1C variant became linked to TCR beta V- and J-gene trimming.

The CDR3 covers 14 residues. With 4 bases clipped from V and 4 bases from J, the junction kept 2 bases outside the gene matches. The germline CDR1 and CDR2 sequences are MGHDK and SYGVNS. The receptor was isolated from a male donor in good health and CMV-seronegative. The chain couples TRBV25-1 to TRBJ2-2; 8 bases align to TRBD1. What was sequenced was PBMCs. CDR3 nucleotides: TGTGCCAGCAGTGCCAGGGGGCCCACCGGGGAGCTGTTTTTT. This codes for CASSARGPTGELFF.